This section outlines one T cell receptor beta chain sequence together with its context. As yet, its antigen is unknown. This sample was taken from a study of cytomegalovirus exposure and HLA in healthy donors. Study-wide findings and caveats: Sequencing probably produced one cluster of sequence variants that were highly shared.

CDR3 length: 13 residues. Germline V lookup: CDR1 SGHVS, CDR2 FQNEAQ. The V and J ends lost 1 base and 5 bases, in that order; junction bases with no gene match: 1. PCR involved 60 Vbeta and 13 Jbeta primers. This table comes from immunoSEQ multiplex PCR, and its TCRdb copy is limited to in-frame clones, with some not included. The sample records 140,000 to 150,000 clones, about two thirds being singletons. This TCR derives from a man aged 35 to 55 in good health and CMV-seronegative. Sequenced input: PBMCs. The V gene is TRBV7-8, the J gene TRBJ2-7; 8 bases are shared with TRBD1. The CDR3 region is CASSLDRGDEQYF. CDR3 DNA sequence: TGTGCCAGCAGCTTAGACAGGGGGGACGAGCAGTACTTC.